The clone carrying this T cell receptor beta chain came up a few times. TCRdb itself ran the 5' RACE reads through MiXCR, one entry per CDR3 protein. The data contain under 300,000 distinct CDR3 sequences, around 17% of them singletons. Deletions cut 1 base from V and 1 base from J, with 13 bases between. The CDR3 consists of 16 residues. Germline V lookup: CDR1 MDHEN, CDR2 SYDVKM. The data belong to a study of T-cell memory formation after mild COVID-19. The sequence derives from a man aged 18-30 years who had mild COVID-19 (a few samples of this study predate the infection). Cell type and time point are not known. The chain carries TRBV28 and TRBJ1-1; D is undetermined. The specimen was PBMCs or a T cell subset sorted from them (not recorded which). This CDR3 is CASSLSPAQTNTEAFF. The CDR3 nucleotides are TGTGCCAGCAGTTTATCGCCTGCGCAAACGAACACTGAAGCTTTCTTT.